A single sample is the source of the 30 T cell receptor beta chains below, sequenced in a study of shared clonotypes between healthy human individuals. Naive CD8 cells lacked CD45RO and underwent positive selection for CCR7, leaving out terminally differentiated effector memory CD45RA+ cells. Produced via immunoSEQ multiplex PCR; TCRdb's table is partial and in-frame only. The table shows around 2.1 million clones, with around 93% occurring only once. Sample: naive CD8+ T cells from PBMCs. These TCRs come from a man between 18 and 35 years old in good health. Some clones in this sample may be carry-over from other donors' samples.

The rearrangement links TRBV4-3 to TRBJ2-7, with TRBD2 identical over 12 bases. After removal of 1 base from V and 7 bases from J, the junction contained 14 bases not matched to a gene. This CDR3 has 18 residues. Looked up from germline, CDR1 is LGHNA and CDR2 is YSLEER. This CDR3 reads CASSQGRFGLAGSGEQYF. CDR3 DNA sequence: TGCGCCAGCAGCCAAGGGCGTTTTGGACTAGCGGGAAGCGGAGAGCAGTACTTC.

This clone was counted a few times. Different DNA sequences within this sample yield the same CDR3. V usage is TRBV6-5 and J usage is TRBJ2-3, with 8 bases that match TRBD2. In germline, CDR1 is MNHEY, CDR2 SVGAGI. The CDR3 totals 14 residues. V shed 4 bases, J shed 6 bases, and the junction held 6 bases outside the gene matches. The CDR3 nucleotides read TGTGCCAGCAGTTCAGGACTAGCTGGCGATACGCAGTATTTT. Translation gives CASSSGLAGDTQYF.

This chain uses TRBV4-1 with TRBJ1-4; D remains unclear. Germline CDR1 reads MGHRA; CDR2 reads YSYEKL. The CDR3 consists of 14 residues. V dropped 4 bases and J dropped 4 bases, with 10 bases sitting between them. The chain's CDR3 is CASSPTGSNEKLFF. Written as DNA, the CDR3 is TGCGCCAGCAGCCCAACCGGCAGTAATGAAAAACTGTTTTTT.

This clone occurred a few times. This CDR3 is also generated by other DNA sequences in the sample. CDR3 in DNA: TGTGCCAGCAGCGTGGACAGCTCCTACGAGCAGTACTTC. Translated, it gives CASSVDSSYEQYF. The V call is TRBV9, the J call TRBJ2-7; TRBD1 might be the D (6 bases). V was shortened by 2 bases and J by 0 bases, with 6 bases between the two germline ends. This CDR3 is 13 amino acids long. Germline V gene lookup returns CDR1 SGDLS and CDR2 YYNGEE.

The J gene is TRBJ2-1, the V gene TRBV13; D gene ambiguous. This CDR3 contains 12 residues. Germline-derived CDR1 and CDR2 are PRHDT and FYEKMQ (reference sequence). V was shortened by 5 bases and J by 1 base, with 3 bases between the two germline ends. The CDR3, as DNA: TGTGCCAGCAGCGAGTCCTACAATGAGCAGTTCTTC. It yields the protein CASSESYNEQFF.

This chain uses TRBV28 with TRBJ2-2; 12 nucleotides match TRBD1. The V and J ends lost 10 bases and 4 bases, in that order; junction bases with no gene match: 7. The CDR3 runs 15 residues. Germline-derived CDR1 and CDR2 are MDHEN and SYDVKM. The CDR3 loop is CATWGQGARTGELFF. DNA of the CDR3: TGTGCCACCTGGGGACAGGGGGCGCGCACCGGGGAGCTGTTTTTT.

CDR3 in DNA: TGTGCCAGCAGCTCCAGGGGAACCGCCTACGAGCAGTACTTC. This gives the protein CASSSRGTAYEQYF. The chain is built from TRBV7-3 and TRBJ2-7; maybe TRBD1 (6 bases). Germline V gives CDR1 SGHTA, CDR2 FQGTGA. The CDR3 is 14 residues long. With 4 bases removed from V and 2 bases from J, the gap between germline ends came to 12 bases.

The J gene is TRBJ2-5, the V gene TRBV9, with TRBD1 matching over 8 bases. The CDR3 consists of 15 residues. The V and J ends lost 2 bases and 2 bases, in that order; junction bases with no gene match: 5. The germline gives CDR1 SGDLS, CDR2 YYNGEE. DNA of the CDR3: TGTGCCAGCAGCGTGGCAGGGGGCCCTCAAGAGACCCAGTACTTC. It is translated as CASSVAGGPQETQYF.

Concerning this clone itself: Within the sample, other DNA sequences also encode this same CDR3. The chain recombines TRBV15 with TRBJ2-7, with D perhaps TRBD1 (5 bases). Trimming pared 2 bases from V and 1 base from J, leaving 6 bases between. The CDR3 loop spans 13 amino acids. The germline CDR1 and CDR2 sequences are LNHNV and YYDKDF (reference sequence). Here the CDR3 reads CATSRQGSYEQYF. DNA for the CDR3: TGTGCCACCAGCAGACAGGGATCCTACGAGCAGTACTTC.

The chain is built from TRBV2 and TRBJ2-1; D is ambiguous. The CDR3 is made up of 14 amino acids. Germline-derived CDR1 and CDR2 are SNHLY and FYNNEI. Trimming removed 8 bases from V and 4 bases from J, with 15 bases in between. The CDR3 reads CASRPGDGYNEQFF. The CDR3 nucleotides are TGTGCCAGCCGCCCCGGTGACGGATACAATGAGCAGTTCTTC. Filled out from reference TRBV2 and TRBJ2-1, the complete variable domain reads EPEVTQTPSHQVTQMGQEVILRCVPISNHLYFYWYRQILGQKVEFLVSFYNNEISEKSEIFDDQFSVERPDGSNFTLKIRSTKLEDSAMYFCASRPGDGYNEQFFGPGTRLTVL.

This chain uses TRBV5-6 with TRBJ2-7, with D perhaps TRBD2 (5 bases). Trimming stripped 4 bases from V and 1 base from J, with 9 bases between. This CDR3 comprises 13 residues. Germline V CDR1 and CDR2: SGHDT, YYEEEE. This CDR3 is CASSAGDSYEQYF. The CDR3 DNA sequence: TGTGCCAGCAGCGCCGGGGATTCCTACGAGCAGTACTTC.

In the case of this clone: The same CDR3 is also encoded by other DNA sequences in this sample. V is TRBV7-9 and J is TRBJ2-1; D ambiguous. The CDR3 is 14 amino acids. V lost 1 base, J lost 0 bases, and 4 bases lay in between. Germline V gene lookup returns CDR1 SEHNR and CDR2 FQNEAQ (reference sequence). This CDR3 reads CASSLDSSYNEQFF. The CDR3 DNA follows: TGTGCCAGCAGCTTAGACAGCTCCTACAATGAGCAGTTCTTC.

J is TRBJ2-7 and V is TRBV6-1; possibly TRBD1 or TRBD2 for D (6 bases each). V dropped 5 bases and J dropped 3 bases, with 17 bases sitting between them. Per germline, CDR1 MNHNS and CDR2 SASEGT. The CDR3 sequence is 15 residues long. The CDR3 sequence is CASSPRGAGVYEQYF. CDR3 bases: TGTGCCAGCAGTCCTCGCGGGGCAGGGGTCTACGAGCAGTACTTC.

V usage is TRBV29-1 and J usage is TRBJ1-2, with D tentatively TRBD1 (5 bases). This CDR3 region has 11 residues. V was clipped by 6 bases and J by 7 bases, with 12 bases between them. Germline V lookup: CDR1 SQVTM, CDR2 ANQGSEA. The CDR3 loop reads CSVLGGFGYTF. The CDR3 region has the DNA TGCAGCGTGCTCGGGGGGTTTGGCTACACCTTC.

CDR3 sequence (DNA): TGTGCCACCAGCAGGGGTGGAGAAGAACAAGAGACCCAGTACTTC. The encoded protein is CATSRGGEEQETQYF. The chain employs TRBV15 and TRBJ2-5; D ambiguous. Germline values: CDR1 LNHNV, CDR2 YYDKDF (reference sequence). The V and J ends lost 3 bases and 2 bases respectively, with 13 bases between them. There are 15 residues in the CDR3.

V and J are TRBV11-2 and TRBJ2-1; TRBD1 aligns across 7 bases. With 4 bases clipped from V and 5 bases from J, the junction kept 8 bases outside the gene matches. The CDR3 has 15 amino acids. Germline CDR1 SGHAT, CDR2 FQNNGV. The CDR3 spells CASSSGQDPHNEQFF. In nucleotides, the CDR3 is TGTGCCAGCAGCTCCGGACAGGACCCCCACAATGAGCAGTTCTTC.

This clone was seen once. The chain employs TRBV28 and TRBJ1-2; D is uncertain. Germline CDR1 and CDR2: MDHEN and SYDVKM. The CDR3 sequence is 13 residues long. V was trimmed by 6 bases and J by 4 bases, leaving 12 bases between them. The CDR3 is CASSSTAFYGYTF. The CDR3, as DNA: TGTGCCAGCAGCTCCACAGCGTTCTATGGCTACACCTTC.

The CDR3 nucleotides are TGTGCCAGCAGTTACTCGTTAGAGTTTGGAAACACCATATATTTT. This translates into CASSYSLEFGNTIYF. The chain has TRBV6-5 and TRBJ1-3; D is unresolved. Trimming took 0 bases from V and 3 from J, leaving 9 bases between them. This CDR3 is 15 amino acids long. The V gene's germline CDR1 is MNHEY and CDR2 SVGAGI.

V usage is TRBV5-4 and J usage is TRBJ1-2, with unresolved D. Trimming stripped 3 bases from V and 7 bases from J, with 22 bases between. Germline V gene data show CDR1 as SGHNT and CDR2 as YYREEE (reference sequence). The CDR3 has 16 residues. The CDR3, as DNA: TGTGCCAGCAGCTACCCGGGAAGACTACTATTAGGTGGCTACACCTTC. Its protein product is CASSYPGRLLLGGYTF.

CDR3 DNA: TGTGCCAGCAGTTTAGCCCTAAAGGGGACAGGGACTGGGGCCAACGTCCTGACTTTC. Amino acid sequence: CASSLALKGTGTGANVLTF. J is TRBJ2-6 and V is TRBV28; 9 bases are shared with TRBD1. Germline assignment: CDR1 MDHEN and CDR2 SYDVKM. V trimming: 2 bases; J trimming: 2 bases; junction bases outside the gene matches: 10. This CDR3 is built from 19 residues. Using reference TRBV28 and TRBJ2-6 for the parts outside the CDR3, the full variable domain is DVKVTQSSRYLVKRTGEKVFLECVQDMDHENMFWYRQDPGLGLRLIYFSYDVKMKEKGDIPEGYSVSREKKERFSLILESASTNQTSMYLCASSLALKGTGTGANVLTFGAGSRLTVL.

A single count supports this clone. The chain is built from TRBV19 and TRBJ2-2; the D gene is possibly TRBD2 (6 bases). Germline V gives CDR1 LNHDA, CDR2 SQIVND (reference sequence). V gave up 7 bases and J gave up 1 base, with 16 bases separating them. This CDR3 is built from 16 residues. The CDR3, as DNA: TGTGCCAGTACCCCTATCCGGGGGAGGAACACCGGGGAGCTGTTTTTT. It codes for CASTPIRGRNTGELFF. The variable domain in full, with the rest retrieved from reference TRBV19 and TRBJ2-2, is DGGITQSPKYLFRKEGQNVTLSCEQNLNHDAMYWYRQDPGQGLRLIYYSQIVNDFQKGDIAEGYSVSREKKESFPLTVTSAQKNPTAFYLCASTPIRGRNTGELFFGEGSRLTVL.

This chain uses TRBV13 with TRBJ1-1; D uncertain. The CDR3 has 15 amino acids. Germline loops: CDR1 PRHDT, CDR2 FYEKMQ (reference sequence). Trimming cost V 0 bases and J 3 bases, with 11 bases left between them. For the CDR3, the DNA is TGTGCCAGCAGCTTAGGCAGTCGTTGGGACACTGAAGCTTTCTTT. This gives the protein CASSLGSRWDTEAFF.

The chain recombines TRBV7-6 with TRBJ2-7; a weak D match, TRBD2 (6 bases). Per germline, CDR1 SGHVS and CDR2 FNYEAQ. Trimming removed 5 bases from V and 2 bases from J, with 25 bases in between. The CDR3 runs 18 residues. In DNA form, the CDR3 reads TGTGCCAGCAGCACCCGACTCGGGGGTTCCGAGGGTCCCTACGAGCAGTACTTC. Translation gives CASSTRLGGSEGPYEQYF.

The chain combines TRBV28 with TRBJ1-4; 7 positions match TRBD1. V was clipped by 5 bases and J by 6 bases; unmatched bases: 6. The CDR3 is 14 amino acids. The V gene's germline CDR1 is MDHEN and CDR2 SYDVKM. For the CDR3, the DNA is TGTGCCAGCAGTAGAACAGGGGAACATGAAAAACTGTTTTTT. Translating gives CASSRTGEHEKLFF.

The chain employs TRBV7-9 and TRBJ2-7, with TRBD1 matching over 9 bases. Per the germline V gene, CDR1 is SEHNR and CDR2 is FQNEAQ (reference sequence). The J segment lost 2 bases and the V segment lost 7 bases, leaving 6 bases of the junction unmatched. The CDR3 runs 14 residues. In DNA form, the CDR3 reads TGTGCCAGCACCTCTTGGGACAGGGCCTACGAGCAGTACTTC. Translating gives CASTSWDRAYEQYF.

This chain connects TRBV29-1 to TRBJ2-7; the D is unclear. V was clipped by 5 bases and J by 0 bases, with 8 bases between them. This CDR3 region has 12 residues. From germline, CDR1 is SQVTM and CDR2 ANQGSEA. The DNA of the CDR3 is TGCAGCGTTCGGCTGGTCTCCTACGAGCAGTACTTC. It codes for CSVRLVSYEQYF.

Written as DNA, the CDR3 is TGTGCCAGCAGTTTATCTTCAGCGGGGGCGAGCACTGAAGCTTTCTTT. The encoded protein is CASSLSSAGASTEAFF. This chain joins TRBV27 and TRBJ1-1; possible D gene TRBD1, 6 bases. CDR3 length equals 16 residues. Per germline, CDR1 MNHEY and CDR2 SMNVEV (reference sequence). V lost 0 bases, J lost 4 bases, and 15 bases lay in between.

This chain joins TRBV4-3 and TRBJ2-5; D possibly matches TRBD1 or TRBD2 (6 bases each). Deletions cut 1 base from V and 5 bases from J, with 11 bases between. Germline values: CDR1 LGHNA, CDR2 YSLEER. The CDR3 is 14 residues long. As DNA, the CDR3 is TGCGCCAGCAGCCAAGGGGGGGCCCGGGAGACCCAGTACTTC. It codes for CASSQGGARETQYF.

Here the CDR3 DNA reads TGTGCCAGCAGCACCCTAGCGGGAGGGACCGGGGAGCTGTTTTTT. This gives the protein CASSTLAGGTGELFF. The gene calls are TRBV7-6 and TRBJ2-2, with TRBD2 identical over 12 bases. Trimming removed 5 bases from V and 5 bases from J; junction bases left unmatched: 3. Germline V gives CDR1 SGHVS, CDR2 FNYEAQ. CDR3 length: 15 residues.

The V gene is TRBV5-1, the J gene TRBJ1-1; unclear D gene. V dropped 1 base and J dropped 8 bases, with 12 bases sitting between them. Germline V gene data show CDR1 as SGHRS and CDR2 as YFSETQ. This CDR3 contains 13 residues. Here the CDR3 reads CASSLRPAAEAFF. The DNA of the CDR3 is TGCGCCAGCAGCTTGAGGCCAGCGGCGGAAGCTTTCTTT. Looking up the rest from reference TRBV5-1 and TRBJ1-1 gives the full variable domain: KAGVTQTPRYLIKTRGQQVTLSCSPISGHRSVSWYQQTPGQGLQFLFEYFSETQRNKGNFPGRFSGRQFSNSRSEMNVSTLELGDSALYLCASSLRPAAEAFFGQGTRLTVV.